Presented here are 13 T cell receptor beta chains from one specimen sequenced in a study of PD-L1 blockade in urothelial cancer. This sample's time point: pretreatment peripheral blood. Repertoires were generated with immunoSEQ multiplex PCR, while TCRdb's copy carries only in-frame clones and drops some. The table shows roughly 77,000 clones, with around 84% occurring only once. The source was PBMCs, collected around atezolizumab (anti-PD-L1) treatment. These receptors originate from a woman in her seventies with urothelial cancer.

This chain uses TRBV18 with TRBJ1-2; D ambiguous. CDR3 length: 14 amino acids. Deletions cut 2 bases from V and 4 bases from J, with 11 bases between. The germline CDR1 and CDR2 sequences are KGHSH and LQKENI. The CDR3 sequence: CASSPSAAAYGYTF. CDR3 DNA: TGTGCCAGCTCACCAAGCGCGGCAGCCTATGGCTACACCTTC.

The rearrangement uses TRBV5-1 and TRBJ2-5; a weak D match, TRBD1 (6 bases). This CDR3 region has 17 residues. V shed 1 base and J shed 6 bases, with 22 bases lying between them. Germline CDR1 SGHRS, CDR2 YFSETQ. CDR3 coding DNA: TGCGCCAGCAGCTTGAACCCGGGACAAAGGATTGGGAAGACCCAGTACTTC. Amino acids: CASSLNPGQRIGKTQYF.

The J gene is TRBJ2-7, the V gene TRBV18, with 13 bases that match TRBD2. Per the germline V gene, CDR1 is KGHSH and CDR2 is LQKENI. There are 15 residues in the CDR3. After removal of 3 bases from V and 7 bases from J, the junction contained 6 bases not matched to a gene. The DNA of the CDR3 is TGTGCCAGCTCACCGGGGACTAGCGGGACCATGGAGCAGTACTTC. Amino acid sequence: CASSPGTSGTMEQYF.

The gene calls are TRBV4-1 and TRBJ2-7, with D hard to call. CDR3 length: 14 amino acids. Germline V gene sequence: CDR1 MGHRA, CDR2 YSYEKL. V was pared by 0 bases and J by 2 bases, with 8 bases between. This chain's CDR3 is CASSQEPNTYEQYF. The CDR3, as DNA: TGCGCCAGCAGCCAAGAACCGAACACCTACGAGCAGTACTTC.

This chain connects TRBV14 to TRBJ2-7; 10 bases map to TRBD1. Germline CDR1 is SGHDN and CDR2 is FVKESK. J lost 1 base, V lost 4 bases, and 7 bases had no gene match. The CDR3 consists of 16 residues. CDR3 DNA: TGTGCCAGCAGCCGAACCCCGGGACAGGGGTCCTACGAGCAGTACTTC. Amino acids: CASSRTPGQGSYEQYF.

The rearrangement joins TRBV5-1 to TRBJ2-1; 11 positions agree with TRBD2. CDR1 is SGHRS and CDR2 is YFSETQ in the germline V gene. This CDR3 contains 15 residues. V lost 5 bases and J lost 6; bases outside the gene matches: 7. The CDR3 bases are TGCGCCAGCAGTAAGACTAGCGGGACAGGCAATGAGCAGTTCTTC. As protein: CASSKTSGTGNEQFF.

This chain uses TRBV28 with TRBJ2-1; 10 bases agree with TRBD1. Germline V gives CDR1 MDHEN, CDR2 SYDVKM. The CDR3 is made up of 15 amino acids. Germline trimming cut 4 bases from V and 6 bases from J; bases unmatched to any gene: 6. The CDR3: CASSSRDRGSNEQFF. The DNA of the CDR3 is TGTGCCAGCAGTTCCCGGGACAGGGGTAGCAATGAGCAGTTCTTC.

The J gene is TRBJ2-1, the V gene TRBV7-6, with 7 nucleotides matching TRBD2. Germline assignment: CDR1 SGHVS and CDR2 FNYEAQ. J gave up 0 bases and V 5 bases, and 10 bases lay outside the gene matches. The CDR3 loop spans 17 amino acids. The DNA for the CDR3 is TGTGCCAGCAGCGCGCGCCCCCCGGGGGGCTCCTACAATGAGCAGTTCTTC. Encoded protein: CASSARPPGGSYNEQFF.

This chain uses TRBV28 with TRBJ2-7, with 10 bases that match TRBD1. The V gene's germline CDR1 is MDHEN and CDR2 SYDVKM. The CDR3 runs 14 residues. Trimming removed 7 bases from V and 5 bases from J; junction bases left unmatched: 8. The CDR3 DNA follows: TGTGCCAGCACGCGACAGGGGGCAGGGGACGAGCAGTACTTC. Protein: CASTRQGAGDEQYF.

V usage is TRBV19 and J usage is TRBJ1-1, with no clear D. The CDR3 spans 13 residues. Between the trimmed V and J ends, which lost 3 bases and 1 base, there was a span of 6 bases. Per the germline V gene, CDR1 is LNHDA and CDR2 is SQIVND (reference sequence). CDR3 in amino acids: CASSIFRNTEAFF. The DNA of the CDR3 is TGTGCCAGTAGTATTTTTCGGAACACTGAAGCTTTCTTT.

The CDR3 loop reads CAWSLGSGNTQYF. In DNA, the CDR3 is TGTGCCTGGAGTCTTGGGAGCGGGAATACGCAGTATTTT. The J gene is TRBJ2-3, the V gene TRBV30, with 7 bases matching TRBD2. The V segment lost 2 bases and the J segment 7 bases; nucleotides outside the gene matches: 6. This CDR3 comprises 13 residues. Germline CDR1 and CDR2: GTSNPN and SVGIG (reference sequence).

This clone came up once. The chain joins TRBV5-6 to TRBJ2-5, with 9 bases fitting TRBD2. The germline V gene has CDR1 SGHDT and CDR2 YYEEEE. V gave up 4 bases and J gave up 5 bases; unmatched junction bases: 12. The CDR3 has 16 amino acids. The CDR3, as DNA: TGTGCCAGCAGCCCCGGGGGCGGGAGGGCCCGGGAGACCCAGTACTTC. Residues: CASSPGGGRARETQYF.

The V and J genes are TRBV11-2 and TRBJ1-1, with D maybe TRBD1 (6 bases). Germline V gene sequence: CDR1 SGHAT, CDR2 FQNNGV. Trimming cost V 5 bases and J 8 bases, with 18 bases left between them. The CDR3 covers 14 residues. CDR3 sequence (DNA): TGTGCCAGCAGCCTGACAGGTTCAAGGGGGGAAGCTTTCTTT. Its translation: CASSLTGSRGEAFF.